These 11 T cell receptor beta chains share one sample of origin, sequenced in a study of cytomegalovirus exposure and HLA in healthy donors. Measured with immunoSEQ multiplex PCR; TCRdb has only the in-frame clones, and not every one. The sample shows about 240,000 clones, 86% of them seen only once. The sample consisted of PBMCs. The source is a woman under 40 in good health and CMV-seropositive.

This chain links TRBV5-4 with TRBJ2-7; a weak D match, TRBD1 (6 bases). Trimming removed 4 bases from V and 0 bases from J, with 17 bases in between. CDR1 SGHNT and CDR2 YYREEE come from the germline V gene (reference sequence). The length of the CDR3 is 16 residues. CDR3 coding DNA: TGTGCCAGCAGCACGGGACAAACAAGGAGCTCCTACGAGCAGTACTTC. This sequence encodes CASSTGQTRSSYEQYF.

V gene TRBV7-9 combines with J gene TRBJ2-1; D is perhaps TRBD2 (6 bases). This CDR3 has 12 amino acids. Trimming cost V 2 bases and J 10 bases, with 9 bases left between them. Germline CDR1 SEHNR, CDR2 FQNEAQ (reference sequence). Written as DNA, the CDR3 is TGTGCCAGCAGCTTAAGGGACTTAGAGCAGTTCTTC. This encodes CASSLRDLEQFF.

The genes are TRBV2 and TRBJ2-2; D may be TRBD1 (6 bases). V lost 4 bases and J lost 5, with 14 bases in between. CDR3 length equals 15 residues. The germline CDR1 and CDR2 sequences are SNHLY and FYNNEI. The CDR3 here is CASSVDRPPTGELFF. The CDR3 DNA follows: TGTGCCAGCAGTGTCGACAGGCCTCCGACCGGGGAGCTGTTTTTT.

The J gene is TRBJ2-3, the V gene TRBV11-3; tentatively, D is TRBD2 (5 bases). CDR1 SGHNT and CDR2 YENEEA come from the germline V gene. V dropped 5 bases and J dropped 6 bases, with 15 bases sitting between them. The CDR3 runs to 14 residues. CDR3 DNA sequence: TGTGCCAGCAGCCCCGGGATAGGGATGGATACGCAGTATTTT. This encodes CASSPGIGMDTQYF.

The chain links TRBV19 to TRBJ1-1; no reliable D call. This CDR3 is built from 13 residues. Trimming cost V 7 bases and J 3 bases, with 12 bases left between them. The germline V gene encodes CDR1 LNHDA and CDR2 SQIVND (reference sequence). The DNA for the CDR3 is TGTGCCAGTACCCTTGTGCCGGACACTGAAGCTTTCTTT. Its protein product is CASTLVPDTEAFF.

The rearrangement uses TRBV25-1 and TRBJ1-1; maybe TRBD1 (5 bases). The V gene lost 3 bases and the J gene lost 6 bases, with 5 bases spanning the gap. From germline, CDR1 is MGHDK and CDR2 SYGVNS. This CDR3 spans 11 amino acids. In DNA form, the CDR3 reads TGTGCCAGCAGTGACAGGGCTGAAGCTTTCTTT. Protein product: CASSDRAEAFF.

The chain combines TRBV9 with TRBJ2-2; D gene unclear. V shed 0 bases and J shed 0 bases, with 9 bases lying between them. The CDR3 sequence is 16 residues long. In germline, CDR1 is SGDLS, CDR2 YYNGEE. This chain's CDR3 is CASSVVTPANTGELFF. For the CDR3, the DNA is TGTGCCAGCAGCGTAGTAACCCCGGCGAACACCGGGGAGCTGTTTTTT.

V gene TRBV14 combines with J gene TRBJ1-4; TRBD1 aligns across 7 bases. CDR1 and CDR2 (germline): SGHDN, FVKESK. Trimming removed 4 bases from V and 4 bases from J; junction bases left unmatched: 6. This CDR3 comprises 15 residues. The CDR3 coding sequence is TGTGCCAGCAGCCCAAGGGACAGATTTAATGAAAAACTGTTTTTT. It translates to CASSPRDRFNEKLFF. The full variable domain, completed using reference TRBV14 and TRBJ1-4, is EAGVTQFPSHSVIEKGQTVTLRCDPISGHDNLYWYRRVMGKEIKFLLHFVKESKQDESGMPNNRFLAERTGGTYSTLKVQPAELEDSGVYFCASSPRDRFNEKLFFGSGTQLSVL.

The chain employs TRBV7-9 and TRBJ2-1; 11 bases match TRBD1. The V gene's germline CDR1 is SEHNR and CDR2 FQNEAQ (reference sequence). J lost 5 bases, V lost 5 bases, and 2 bases had no gene match. This CDR3 contains 14 residues. The CDR3, as DNA: TGTGCCAGCAGCCCGGGACAGGGGGACAATGAGCAGTTCTTC. Encoded protein: CASSPGQGDNEQFF.

The chain links TRBV4-2 to TRBJ2-7; possibly TRBD2 for D (6 bases). The CDR3 contains 13 residues. Germline V gene lookup returns CDR1 LGHNA and CDR2 YNFKEQ. Trimming left V 0 bases short and J 5 bases short, with 8 bases between. DNA for the CDR3: TGTGCCAGCAGCCAAGAGCGGGGAAACGAGCAGTACTTC. Amino acid sequence: CASSQERGNEQYF.

The V gene is TRBV10-3, the J gene TRBJ2-3; D gene unclear. V was cut by 4 bases and J by 6 bases, with 5 bases left in between. Looked up from germline, CDR1 is ENHRY and CDR2 is SYGVKD. The CDR3 extends over 11 amino acids. CDR3 region: CAISAGDTQYF. CDR3 DNA sequence: TGTGCCATCAGTGCAGGCGATACGCAGTATTTT.